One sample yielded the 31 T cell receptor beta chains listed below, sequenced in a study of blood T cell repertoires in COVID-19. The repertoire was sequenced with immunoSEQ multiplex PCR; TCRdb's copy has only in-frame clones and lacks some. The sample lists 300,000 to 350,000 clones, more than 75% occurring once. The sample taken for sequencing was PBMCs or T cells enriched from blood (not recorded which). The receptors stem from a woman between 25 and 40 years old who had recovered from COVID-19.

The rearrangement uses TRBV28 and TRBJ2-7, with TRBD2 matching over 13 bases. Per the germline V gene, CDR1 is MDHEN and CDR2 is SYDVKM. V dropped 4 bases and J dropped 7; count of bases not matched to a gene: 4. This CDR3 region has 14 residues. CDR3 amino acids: CASSSGLAGVEQYF. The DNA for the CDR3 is TGTGCCAGCAGTTCAGGACTAGCGGGAGTAGAGCAGTACTTC.

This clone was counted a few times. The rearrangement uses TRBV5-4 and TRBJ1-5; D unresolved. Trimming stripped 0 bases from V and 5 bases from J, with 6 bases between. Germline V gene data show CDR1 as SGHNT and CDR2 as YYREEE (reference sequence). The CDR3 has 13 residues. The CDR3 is CASSLARDQPQHF. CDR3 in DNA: TGTGCCAGCAGCTTGGCGAGGGATCAGCCCCAGCATTTT. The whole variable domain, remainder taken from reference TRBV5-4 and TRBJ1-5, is ETGVTQSPTHLIKTRGQQVTLRCSSQSGHNTVSWYQQALGQGPQFIFQYYREEENGRGNFPPRFSGLQFPNYSSELNVNALELDDSALYLCASSLARDQPQHFGDGTRLSIL.

The CDR3 spells CATSDYSYGYTF. The CDR3 nucleotides are TGTGCCACCAGTGATTACAGCTATGGCTACACCTTC. This rearrangement joins TRBV24-1 to TRBJ1-2, with unresolved D. With 2 bases removed from V and 4 bases from J, the gap between germline ends came to 4 bases. From germline, CDR1 is KGHDR and CDR2 SFDVKD. This CDR3 region has 12 residues.

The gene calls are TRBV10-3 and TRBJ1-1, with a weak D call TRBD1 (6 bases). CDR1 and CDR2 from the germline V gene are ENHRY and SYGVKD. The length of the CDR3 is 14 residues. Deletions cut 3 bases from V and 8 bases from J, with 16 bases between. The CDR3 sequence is CAISDREGGEEAFF. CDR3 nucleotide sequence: TGTGCCATCAGTGACAGGGAGGGGGGGGAAGAAGCTTTCTTT.

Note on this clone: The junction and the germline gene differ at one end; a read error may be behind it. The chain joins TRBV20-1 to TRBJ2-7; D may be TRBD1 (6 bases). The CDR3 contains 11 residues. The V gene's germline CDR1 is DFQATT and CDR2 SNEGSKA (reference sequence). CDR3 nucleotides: TGCAGTGCTAGGGAACAGGGCCCCGAGCACTTC. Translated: CSAREQGPEHF.

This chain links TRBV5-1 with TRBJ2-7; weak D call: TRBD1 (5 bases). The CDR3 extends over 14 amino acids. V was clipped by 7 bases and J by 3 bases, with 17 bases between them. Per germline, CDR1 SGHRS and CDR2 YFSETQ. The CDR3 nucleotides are TGCGCCAGCGGGCCCTCGCCAGGGCTCTACGAGCAGTACTTC. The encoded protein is CASGPSPGLYEQYF.

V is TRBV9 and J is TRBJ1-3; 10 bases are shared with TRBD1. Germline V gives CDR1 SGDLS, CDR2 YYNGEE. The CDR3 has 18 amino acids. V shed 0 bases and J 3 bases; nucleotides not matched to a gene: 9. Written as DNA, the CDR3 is TGTGCCAGCAGCGTAGAGGAGACCGGGACAGGGGATGGAAACACCATATATTTT. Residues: CASSVEETGTGDGNTIYF.

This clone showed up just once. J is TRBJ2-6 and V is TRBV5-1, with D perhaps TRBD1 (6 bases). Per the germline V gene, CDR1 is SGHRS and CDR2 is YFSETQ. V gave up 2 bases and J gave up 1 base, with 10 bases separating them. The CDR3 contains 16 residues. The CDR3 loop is CASSLQTGSGANVLTF. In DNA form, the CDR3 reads TGCGCCAGCAGCTTACAGACAGGTTCTGGGGCCAACGTCCTGACTTTC.

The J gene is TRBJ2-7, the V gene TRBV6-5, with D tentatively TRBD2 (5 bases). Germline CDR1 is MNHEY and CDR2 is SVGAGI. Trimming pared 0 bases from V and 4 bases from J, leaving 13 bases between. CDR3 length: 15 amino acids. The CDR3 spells CASSYSPVEGYEQYF. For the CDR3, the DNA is TGTGCCAGCAGTTACTCACCCGTTGAGGGATACGAGCAGTACTTC.

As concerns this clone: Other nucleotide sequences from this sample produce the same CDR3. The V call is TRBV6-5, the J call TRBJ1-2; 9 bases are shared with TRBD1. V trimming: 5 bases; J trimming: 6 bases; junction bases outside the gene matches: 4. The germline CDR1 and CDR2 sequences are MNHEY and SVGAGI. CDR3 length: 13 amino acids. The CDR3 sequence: CASSRDRVDGYTF. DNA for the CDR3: TGTGCCAGCAGTAGGGACAGGGTGGATGGCTACACCTTC.

The CDR3 sequence: CASSFRQGGGYEQYF. Written as DNA, the CDR3 is TGTGCCAGTAGTTTTCGACAGGGGGGCGGTTACGAGCAGTACTTC. The rearrangement uses TRBV19 and TRBJ2-7; 9 nucleotides line up with TRBD1. This CDR3 region has 15 residues. CDR1 is LNHDA, CDR2 SQIVND, per germline (reference sequence). The trim removed 5 bases at V and 4 bases at J, leaving 9 bases unmatched.

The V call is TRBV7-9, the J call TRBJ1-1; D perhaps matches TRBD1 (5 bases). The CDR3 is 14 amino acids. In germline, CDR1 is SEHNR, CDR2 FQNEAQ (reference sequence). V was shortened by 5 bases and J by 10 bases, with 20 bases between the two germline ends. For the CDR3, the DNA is TGTGCCAGCAGCCCTGTGGGGGGACTTGACGGAGCTTTCTTT. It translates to CASSPVGGLDGAFF.

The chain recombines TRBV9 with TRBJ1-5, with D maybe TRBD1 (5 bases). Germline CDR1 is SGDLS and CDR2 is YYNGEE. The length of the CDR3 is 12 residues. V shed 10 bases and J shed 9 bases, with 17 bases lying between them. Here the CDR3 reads CASGDGLRPQHF. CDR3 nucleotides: TGTGCCTCGGGGGACGGTCTGCGGCCCCAGCATTTT.

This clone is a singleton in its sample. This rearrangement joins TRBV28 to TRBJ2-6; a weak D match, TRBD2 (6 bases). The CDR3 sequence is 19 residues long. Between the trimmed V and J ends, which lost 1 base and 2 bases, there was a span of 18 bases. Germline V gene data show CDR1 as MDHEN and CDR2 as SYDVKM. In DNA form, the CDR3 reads TGTGCCAGCAGTTTATTGGAGGGCCTAAAAGGGGCTGGGGCCAACGTCCTGACTTTC. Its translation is CASSLLEGLKGAGANVLTF.

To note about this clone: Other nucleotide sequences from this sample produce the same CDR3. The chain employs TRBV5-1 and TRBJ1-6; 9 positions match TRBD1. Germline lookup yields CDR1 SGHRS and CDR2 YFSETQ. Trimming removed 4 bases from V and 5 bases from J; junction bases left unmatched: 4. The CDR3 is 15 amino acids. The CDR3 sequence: CASSRWTGDNSPLHF. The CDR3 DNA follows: TGCGCCAGCAGCAGGTGGACAGGGGATAATTCACCCCTCCACTTT.

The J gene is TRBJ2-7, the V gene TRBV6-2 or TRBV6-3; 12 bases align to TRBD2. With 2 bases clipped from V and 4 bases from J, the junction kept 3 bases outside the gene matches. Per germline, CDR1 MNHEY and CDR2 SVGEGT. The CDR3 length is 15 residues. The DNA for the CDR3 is TGTGCCAGCAGTTACAGAGGACTAGCGGGGTACGAGCAGTACTTC. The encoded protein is CASSYRGLAGYEQYF.

The CDR3 nucleotides are TGTGCCACCAGTGATTCGCGTAGCAATCAGCCCCAGCATTTT. Protein: CATSDSRSNQPQHF. V gene TRBV24-1 combines with J gene TRBJ1-5; D not resolved. Looked up from germline, CDR1 is KGHDR and CDR2 is SFDVKD. This CDR3 has 14 amino acids. Trimming shortened V by 2 bases and J by 0 bases, and 4 bases separated the two germline ends.

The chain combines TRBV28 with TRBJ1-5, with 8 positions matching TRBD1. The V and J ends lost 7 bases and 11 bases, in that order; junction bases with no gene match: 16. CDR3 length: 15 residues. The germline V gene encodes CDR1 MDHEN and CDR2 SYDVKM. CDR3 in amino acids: CASTLGAQGAKAQHF. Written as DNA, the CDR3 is TGTGCCAGCACCCTTGGGGCTCAGGGGGCGAAGGCCCAGCATTTT.

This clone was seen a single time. Written as DNA, the CDR3 is TGTGCCAGCAGCGTATTTGATTCGGTCGGCGGCTATGGCTACACCTTC. Protein: CASSVFDSVGGYGYTF. This sequence joins TRBV9 and TRBJ1-2, with unresolved D. Germline V gene sequence: CDR1 SGDLS, CDR2 YYNGEE. Trimming left V 1 base short and J 4 bases short, with 17 bases between. This CDR3 region has 16 residues.

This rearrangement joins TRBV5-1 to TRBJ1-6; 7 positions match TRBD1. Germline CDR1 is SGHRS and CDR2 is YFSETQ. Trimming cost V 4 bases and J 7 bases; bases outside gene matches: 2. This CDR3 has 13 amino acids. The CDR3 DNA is TGCGCCAGCAGCCGGGACAGCAATTCACCCCTCCACTTT. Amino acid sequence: CASSRDSNSPLHF.

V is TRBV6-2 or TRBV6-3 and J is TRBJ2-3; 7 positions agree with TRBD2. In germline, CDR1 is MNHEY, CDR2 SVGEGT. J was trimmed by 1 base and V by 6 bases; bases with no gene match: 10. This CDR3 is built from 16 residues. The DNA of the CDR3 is TGTGCCAGCAGCCCCTGGGAGGGAGCAGGCACAGATACGCAGTATTTT. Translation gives CASSPWEGAGTDTQYF.

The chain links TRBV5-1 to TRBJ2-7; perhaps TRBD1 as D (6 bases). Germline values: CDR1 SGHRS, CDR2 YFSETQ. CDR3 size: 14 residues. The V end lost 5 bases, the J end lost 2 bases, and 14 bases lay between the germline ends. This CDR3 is CASSYGTRAYEQYF. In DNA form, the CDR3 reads TGCGCCAGCAGTTACGGGACACGAGCCTACGAGCAGTACTTC.

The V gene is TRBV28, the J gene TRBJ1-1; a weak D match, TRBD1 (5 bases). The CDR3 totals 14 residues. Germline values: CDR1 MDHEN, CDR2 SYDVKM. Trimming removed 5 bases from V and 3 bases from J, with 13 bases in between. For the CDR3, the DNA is TGTGCCAGCAGTGACCGGGGGTACGACACTGAAGCTTTCTTT. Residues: CASSDRGYDTEAFF.

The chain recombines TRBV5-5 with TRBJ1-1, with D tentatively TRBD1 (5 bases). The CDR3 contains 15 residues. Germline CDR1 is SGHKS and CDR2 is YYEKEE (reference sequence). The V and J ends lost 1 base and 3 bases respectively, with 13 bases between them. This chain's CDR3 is CASSLLQAPDTEAFF. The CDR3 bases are TGTGCCAGCAGCTTGTTACAGGCCCCCGACACTGAAGCTTTCTTT.

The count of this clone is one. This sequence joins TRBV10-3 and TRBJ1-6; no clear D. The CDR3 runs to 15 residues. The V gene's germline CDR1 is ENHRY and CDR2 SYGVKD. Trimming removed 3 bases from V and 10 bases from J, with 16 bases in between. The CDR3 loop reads CAISDPGKDSSPLHF. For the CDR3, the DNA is TGTGCCATCAGTGACCCGGGAAAAGATAGCTCACCCCTCCACTTT.

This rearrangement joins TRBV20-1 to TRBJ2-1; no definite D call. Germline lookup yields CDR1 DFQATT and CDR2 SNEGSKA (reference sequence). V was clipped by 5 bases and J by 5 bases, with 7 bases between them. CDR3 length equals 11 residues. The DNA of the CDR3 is TGCAGTGCTTCTAAAAACAATGAGCAGTTCTTC. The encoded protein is CSASKNNEQFF.

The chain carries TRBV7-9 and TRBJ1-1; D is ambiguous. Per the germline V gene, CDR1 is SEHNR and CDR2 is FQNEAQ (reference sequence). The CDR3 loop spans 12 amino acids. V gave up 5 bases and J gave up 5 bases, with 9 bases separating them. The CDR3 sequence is CASSPAGTEAFF. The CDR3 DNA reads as TGTGCCAGCAGCCCCGCGGGTACTGAAGCTTTCTTT.

CDR3 nucleotides: TGTGCTAGTGGTTTGGCCGGGACAGCCGATGGCTACACCTTC. This translates into CASGLAGTADGYTF. The gene calls are TRBV12-5 and TRBJ1-2; 7 nucleotides line up with TRBD1. V shed 1 base and J 6 bases; nucleotides not matched to a gene: 5. The germline CDR1 and CDR2 sequences are LGHNT and FRNRAP. The CDR3 contains 14 residues.

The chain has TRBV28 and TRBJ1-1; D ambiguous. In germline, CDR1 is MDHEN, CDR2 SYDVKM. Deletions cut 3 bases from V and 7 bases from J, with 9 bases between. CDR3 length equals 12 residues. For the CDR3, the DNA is TGTGCCAGCAGTTTGGGCCCCATTGAAGCTTTCTTT. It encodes CASSLGPIEAFF.

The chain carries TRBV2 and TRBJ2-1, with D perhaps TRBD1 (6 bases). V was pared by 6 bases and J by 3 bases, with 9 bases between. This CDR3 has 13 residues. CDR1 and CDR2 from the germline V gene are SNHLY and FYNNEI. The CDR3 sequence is CASSPDSYNEQFF. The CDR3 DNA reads TGTGCCAGCAGCCCGGACAGCTACAATGAGCAGTTCTTC. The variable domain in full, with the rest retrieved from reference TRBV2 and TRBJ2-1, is EPEVTQTPSHQVTQMGQEVILRCVPISNHLYFYWYRQILGQKVEFLVSFYNNEISEKSEIFDDQFSVERPDGSNFTLKIRSTKLEDSAMYFCASSPDSYNEQFFGPGTRLTVL.

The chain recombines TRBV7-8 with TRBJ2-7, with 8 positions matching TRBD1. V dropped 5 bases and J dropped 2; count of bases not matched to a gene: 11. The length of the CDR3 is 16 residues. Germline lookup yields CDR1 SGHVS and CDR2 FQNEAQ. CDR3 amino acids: CASSPQAGGLAYEQYF. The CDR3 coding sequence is TGTGCCAGCAGCCCCCAGGCAGGGGGCCTAGCCTACGAGCAGTACTTC.